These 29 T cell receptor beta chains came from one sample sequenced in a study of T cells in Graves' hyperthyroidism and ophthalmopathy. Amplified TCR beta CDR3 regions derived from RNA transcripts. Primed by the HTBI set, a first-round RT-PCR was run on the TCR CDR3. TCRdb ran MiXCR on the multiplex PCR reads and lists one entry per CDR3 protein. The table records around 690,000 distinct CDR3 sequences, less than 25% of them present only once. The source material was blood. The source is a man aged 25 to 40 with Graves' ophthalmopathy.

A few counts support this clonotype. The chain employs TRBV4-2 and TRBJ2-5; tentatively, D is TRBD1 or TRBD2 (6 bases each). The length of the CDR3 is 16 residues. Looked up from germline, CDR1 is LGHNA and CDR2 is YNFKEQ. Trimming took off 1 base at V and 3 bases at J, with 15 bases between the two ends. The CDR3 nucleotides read TGTGCCAGCAGCCAAGGGGGGGCGTCGCTTAAAGAGACCCAGTACTTC. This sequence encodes CASSQGGASLKETQYF.

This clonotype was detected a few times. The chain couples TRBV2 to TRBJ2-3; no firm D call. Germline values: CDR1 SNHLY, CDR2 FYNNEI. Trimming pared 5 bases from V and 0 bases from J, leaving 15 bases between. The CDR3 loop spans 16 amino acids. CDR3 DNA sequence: TGTGCCAGCAGTCCAGCTAGGGTAGGAAGCACAGATACGCAGTATTTT. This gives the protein CASSPARVGSTDTQYF. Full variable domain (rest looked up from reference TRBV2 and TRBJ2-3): EPEVTQTPSHQVTQMGQEVILRCVPISNHLYFYWYRQILGQKVEFLVSFYNNEISEKSEIFDDQFSVERPDGSNFTLKIRSTKLEDSAMYFCASSPARVGSTDTQYFGPGTRLTVL.

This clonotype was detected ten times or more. CDR3 sequence: CASSPLDGGKTQYF. In nucleotides, the CDR3 is TGTGCCAGCTCACCGTTGGACGGTGGAAAGACCCAGTACTTC. This rearrangement joins TRBV18 to TRBJ2-5; D remains unclear. The CDR3 sequence is 14 residues long. The ends were cut back, 3 bases at V and 6 bases at J, with 14 bases in the middle. Germline-derived CDR1 and CDR2 are KGHSH and LQKENI.

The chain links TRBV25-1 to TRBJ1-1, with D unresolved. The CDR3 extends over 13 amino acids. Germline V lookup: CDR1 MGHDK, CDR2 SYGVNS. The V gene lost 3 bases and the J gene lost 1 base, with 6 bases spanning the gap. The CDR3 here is CASSEIRNTEAFF. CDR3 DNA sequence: TGTGCCAGCAGTGAGATCCGGAACACTGAAGCTTTCTTT.

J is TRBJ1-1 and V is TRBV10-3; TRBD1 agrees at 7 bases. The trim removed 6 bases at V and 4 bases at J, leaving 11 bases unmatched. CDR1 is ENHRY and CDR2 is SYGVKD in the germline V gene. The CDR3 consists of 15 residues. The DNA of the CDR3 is TGTGCCATCAGGGGGGACGACAGGGTGGGCACTGAAGCTTTCTTT. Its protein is CAIRGDDRVGTEAFF.

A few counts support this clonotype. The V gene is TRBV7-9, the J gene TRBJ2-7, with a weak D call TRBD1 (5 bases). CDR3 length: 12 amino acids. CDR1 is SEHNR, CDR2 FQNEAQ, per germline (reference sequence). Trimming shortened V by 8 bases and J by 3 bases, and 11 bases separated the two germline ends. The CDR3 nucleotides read TGTGCCAGCTCAGGGATAGGCTACGAGCAGTACTTC. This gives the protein CASSGIGYEQYF.

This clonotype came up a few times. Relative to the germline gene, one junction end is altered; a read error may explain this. DNA for the CDR3: TGTGCCAGCAGCCGCGGAATCGTGGGCGAGCAGTGCTTC. Translation: CASSRGIVGEQCF. The V and J genes are TRBV7-2 and TRBJ2-7; the D is unclear. The CDR3 loop spans 13 amino acids. Germline V CDR1 and CDR2: SGHTA, FQGNSA. The variable domain in full, with the rest retrieved from reference TRBV7-2 and TRBJ2-7, is GAGVSQSPSNKVTEKGKDVELRCDPISGHTALYWYRQSLGQGLEFLIYFQGNSAPDKSGLPSDRFSAERTGGSVSTLTIQRTQQEDSAVYLCASSRGIVGEQCFGPGTRLTVT.

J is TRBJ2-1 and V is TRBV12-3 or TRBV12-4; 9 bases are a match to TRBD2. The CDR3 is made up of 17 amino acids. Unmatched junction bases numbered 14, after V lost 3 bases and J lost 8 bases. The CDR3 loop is CASSFATSGPLWDEQFF. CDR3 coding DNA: TGTGCCAGCAGTTTCGCGACTAGCGGTCCCCTGTGGGATGAGCAGTTCTTC.

CDR3 loop: CASSESPGYTGELFF. The CDR3 bases are TGTGCCAGCAGTGAATCTCCAGGGTATACCGGGGAGCTGTTTTTT. This rearrangement joins TRBV6-1 to TRBJ2-2; the D gene is possibly TRBD1 (5 bases). Germline V gene lookup returns CDR1 MNHNS and CDR2 SASEGT. The V and J ends lost 2 bases and 5 bases respectively, with 12 bases between them. The CDR3 runs to 15 residues.

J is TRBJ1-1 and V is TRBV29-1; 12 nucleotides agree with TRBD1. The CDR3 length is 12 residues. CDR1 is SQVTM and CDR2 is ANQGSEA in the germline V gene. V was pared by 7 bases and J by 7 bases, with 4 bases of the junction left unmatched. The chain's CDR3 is CSAGQGAGEAFF. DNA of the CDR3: TGCAGCGCGGGACAGGGGGCGGGTGAAGCTTTCTTT. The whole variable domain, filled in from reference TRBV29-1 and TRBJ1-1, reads SAVISQKPSRDICQRGTSLTIQCQVDSQVTMMFWYRQQPGQSLTLIATANQGSEATYESGFVIDKFPISRPNLTFSTLTVSNMSPEDSSIYLCSAGQGAGEAFFGQGTRLTVV.

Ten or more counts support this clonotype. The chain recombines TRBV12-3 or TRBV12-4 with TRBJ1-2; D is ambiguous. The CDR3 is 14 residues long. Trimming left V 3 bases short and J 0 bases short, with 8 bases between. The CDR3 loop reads CASSLKGTNYGYTF. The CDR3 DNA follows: TGTGCCAGCAGTTTGAAGGGTACTAACTATGGCTACACCTTC.

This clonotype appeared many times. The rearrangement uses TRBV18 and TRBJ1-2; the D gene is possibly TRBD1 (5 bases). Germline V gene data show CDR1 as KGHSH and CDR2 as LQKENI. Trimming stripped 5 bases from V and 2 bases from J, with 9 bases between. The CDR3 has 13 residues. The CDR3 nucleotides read TGTGCCAGCTCAGGGACGGTGAACTATGGCTACACCTTC. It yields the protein CASSGTVNYGYTF.

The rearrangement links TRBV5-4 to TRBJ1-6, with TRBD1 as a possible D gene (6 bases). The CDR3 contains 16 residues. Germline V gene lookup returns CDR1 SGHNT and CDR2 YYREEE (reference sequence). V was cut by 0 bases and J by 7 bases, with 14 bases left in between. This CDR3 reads CASSLAGGAVNSPLHF. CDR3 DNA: TGTGCCAGCAGCTTGGCCGGGGGGGCGGTCAATTCACCCCTCCACTTT. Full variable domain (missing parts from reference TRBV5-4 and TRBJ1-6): ETGVTQSPTHLIKTRGQQVTLRCSSQSGHNTVSWYQQALGQGPQFIFQYYREEENGRGNFPPRFSGLQFPNYSSELNVNALELDDSALYLCASSLAGGAVNSPLHFGNGTRLTVT.

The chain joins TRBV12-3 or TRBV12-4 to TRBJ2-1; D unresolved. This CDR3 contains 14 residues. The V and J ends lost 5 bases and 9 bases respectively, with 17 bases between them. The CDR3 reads CASSQAPGIGEQFF. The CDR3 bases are TGTGCCAGCAGTCAAGCGCCGGGTATTGGTGAGCAGTTCTTC.

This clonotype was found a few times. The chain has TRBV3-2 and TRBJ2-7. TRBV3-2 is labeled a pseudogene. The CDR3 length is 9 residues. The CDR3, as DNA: TGTGCCAGCGAAGGCGAGCAGTACTTC. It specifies CASEGEQYF.

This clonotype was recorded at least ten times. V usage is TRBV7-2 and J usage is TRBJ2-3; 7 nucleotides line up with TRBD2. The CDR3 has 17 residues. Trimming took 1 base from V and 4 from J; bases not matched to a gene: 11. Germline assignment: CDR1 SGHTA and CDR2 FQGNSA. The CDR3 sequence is CASSLVSGGRRADTQYF. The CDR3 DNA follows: TGTGCCAGCAGCTTAGTGTCTGGCGGGAGAAGGGCAGATACGCAGTATTTT.

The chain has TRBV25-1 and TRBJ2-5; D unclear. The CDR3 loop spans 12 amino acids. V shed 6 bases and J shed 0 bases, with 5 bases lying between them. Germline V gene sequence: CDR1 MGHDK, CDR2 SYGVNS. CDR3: CASRQDQETQYF. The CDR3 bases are TGTGCCAGCAGGCAGGACCAAGAGACCCAGTACTTC.

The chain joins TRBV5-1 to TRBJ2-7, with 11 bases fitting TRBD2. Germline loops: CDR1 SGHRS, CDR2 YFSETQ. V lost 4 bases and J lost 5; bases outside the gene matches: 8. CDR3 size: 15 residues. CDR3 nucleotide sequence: TGCGCCAGCAGCCCCTATAGCGGGAGGGCCGACGAGCAGTACTTC. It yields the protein CASSPYSGRADEQYF.

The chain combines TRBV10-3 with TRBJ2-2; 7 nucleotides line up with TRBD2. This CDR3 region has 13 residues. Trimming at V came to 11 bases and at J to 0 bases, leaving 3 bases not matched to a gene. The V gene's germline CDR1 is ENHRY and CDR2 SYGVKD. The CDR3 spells CAGGGTNTGELFF. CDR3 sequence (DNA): TGTGCCGGGGGGGGGACGAACACCGGGGAGCTGTTTTTT.

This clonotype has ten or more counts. CDR3 DNA: TGTGCCAGCATTACAACCGGGACTAGCGGTCTCTACGAGCAGTACTTC. The encoded protein is CASITTGTSGLYEQYF. This chain uses TRBV28 with TRBJ2-7; TRBD2 matches at 11 bases. The V gene's germline CDR1 is MDHEN and CDR2 SYDVKM. V lost 7 bases, J lost 3 bases, and 11 bases stayed unmatched. This CDR3 contains 16 residues.

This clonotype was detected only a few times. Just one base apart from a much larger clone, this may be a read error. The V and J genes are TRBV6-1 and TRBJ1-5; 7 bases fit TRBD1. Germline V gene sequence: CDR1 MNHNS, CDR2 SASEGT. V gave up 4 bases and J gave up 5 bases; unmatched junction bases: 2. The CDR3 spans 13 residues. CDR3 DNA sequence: TGTGCCAGCAGTGGGGACAGCTATCAGCCCCAGCATTTT. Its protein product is CASSGDSYQPQHF.

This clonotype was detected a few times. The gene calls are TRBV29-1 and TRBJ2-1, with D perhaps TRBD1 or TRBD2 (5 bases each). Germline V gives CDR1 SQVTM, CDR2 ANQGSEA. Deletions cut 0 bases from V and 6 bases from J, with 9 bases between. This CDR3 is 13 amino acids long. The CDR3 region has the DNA TGCAGCGTTGAAGACGCAGGGACCAATGAGCAGTTCTTC. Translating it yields CSVEDAGTNEQFF.

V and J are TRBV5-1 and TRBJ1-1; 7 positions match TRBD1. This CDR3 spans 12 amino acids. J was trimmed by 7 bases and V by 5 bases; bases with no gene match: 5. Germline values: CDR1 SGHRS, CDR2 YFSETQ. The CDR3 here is CASSYGQVEAFF. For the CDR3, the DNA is TGCGCCAGCAGTTACGGACAGGTTGAAGCTTTCTTT.

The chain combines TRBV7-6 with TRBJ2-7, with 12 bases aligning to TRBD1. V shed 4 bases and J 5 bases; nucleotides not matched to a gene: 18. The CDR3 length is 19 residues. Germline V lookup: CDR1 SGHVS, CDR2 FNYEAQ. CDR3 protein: CASSSYYRGPGQGANEQYF. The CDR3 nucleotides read TGTGCCAGCAGCTCCTATTATAGGGGACCGGGACAGGGGGCGAACGAGCAGTACTTC.

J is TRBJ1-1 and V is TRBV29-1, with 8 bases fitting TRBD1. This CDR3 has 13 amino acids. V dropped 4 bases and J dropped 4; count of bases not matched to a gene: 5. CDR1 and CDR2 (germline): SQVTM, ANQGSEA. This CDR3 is CSVGQGIFTEAFF. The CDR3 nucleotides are TGCAGCGTTGGACAGGGGATTTTCACTGAAGCTTTCTTT.

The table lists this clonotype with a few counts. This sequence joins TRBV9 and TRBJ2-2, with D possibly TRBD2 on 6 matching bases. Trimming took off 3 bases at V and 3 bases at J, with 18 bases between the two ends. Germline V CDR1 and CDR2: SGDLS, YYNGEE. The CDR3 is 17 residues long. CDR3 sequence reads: CASSAVTGDLYTGELFF. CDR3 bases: TGTGCCAGCAGCGCAGTTACGGGAGATCTATACACCGGGGAGCTGTTTTTT.

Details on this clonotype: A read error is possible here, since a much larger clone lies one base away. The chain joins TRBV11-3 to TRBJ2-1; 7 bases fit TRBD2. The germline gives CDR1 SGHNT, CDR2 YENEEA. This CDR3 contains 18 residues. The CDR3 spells CAGSLERGAGESADEQFF. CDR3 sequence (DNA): TGTGCCGGCAGCTTAGAAAGGGGCGCGGGAGAGAGTGCGGATGAGCAGTTCTTC.

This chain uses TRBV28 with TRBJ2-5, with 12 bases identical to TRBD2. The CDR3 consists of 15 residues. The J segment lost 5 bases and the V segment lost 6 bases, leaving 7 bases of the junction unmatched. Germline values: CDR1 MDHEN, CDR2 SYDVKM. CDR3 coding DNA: TGTGCCAGCAGGGAAAGACTAGCGGGAGTTGAGACCCAGTACTTC. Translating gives CASRERLAGVETQYF. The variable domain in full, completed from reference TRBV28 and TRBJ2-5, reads DVKVTQSSRYLVKRTGEKVFLECVQDMDHENMFWYRQDPGLGLRLIYFSYDVKMKEKGDIPEGYSVSREKKERFSLILESASTNQTSMYLCASRERLAGVETQYFGPGTRLLVL.

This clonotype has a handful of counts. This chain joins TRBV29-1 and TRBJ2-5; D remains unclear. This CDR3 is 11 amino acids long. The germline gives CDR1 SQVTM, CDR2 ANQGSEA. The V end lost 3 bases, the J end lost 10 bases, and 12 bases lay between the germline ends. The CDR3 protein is CSVEGKAHQYF. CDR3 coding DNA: TGCAGCGTTGAGGGGAAAGCGCACCAGTACTTC.